This T cell receptor beta chain appears in the sequencing data of a study of CD8 T cells in ankylosing spondylitis. Broader study findings: Clones that were linked to disease were CD8+ and were relatively rare in peripheral blood. Disease-linked clones were reportedly significantly enriched in matched ankylosing spondylitis synovial fluid. Some motif variants had been reported before (in reactive arthritis synovial fluid and blood).

J was trimmed by 8 bases and V by 2 bases; bases with no gene match: 3. The CDR3 is 14 residues long. Construction of TCR beta libraries was performed using quantitative 5'-RACE with molecular barcodes. TCRdb reprocessed the 5' RACE reads via MiXCR and lists one record per CDR3 protein. The sample consists of hundreds of thousands of distinct CDR3 sequences, 20% to 30% of them appearing once. In this sample, this clonotype is medium-sized. The antigen is not known. The chain has TRBV12-3 or TRBV12-4 and TRBJ2-1; TRBD2 agrees at 10 bases. The specimen was blood, either unsorted or a sorted T cell fraction (not recorded which). The receptor was derived from a male donor with ankylosing spondylitis or in good health (not recorded which). This CDR3 reads CASSLLAGDYEQFF. For the CDR3, the DNA is TGTGCCAGCAGTTTACTAGCGGGAGACTATGAGCAGTTCTTC.